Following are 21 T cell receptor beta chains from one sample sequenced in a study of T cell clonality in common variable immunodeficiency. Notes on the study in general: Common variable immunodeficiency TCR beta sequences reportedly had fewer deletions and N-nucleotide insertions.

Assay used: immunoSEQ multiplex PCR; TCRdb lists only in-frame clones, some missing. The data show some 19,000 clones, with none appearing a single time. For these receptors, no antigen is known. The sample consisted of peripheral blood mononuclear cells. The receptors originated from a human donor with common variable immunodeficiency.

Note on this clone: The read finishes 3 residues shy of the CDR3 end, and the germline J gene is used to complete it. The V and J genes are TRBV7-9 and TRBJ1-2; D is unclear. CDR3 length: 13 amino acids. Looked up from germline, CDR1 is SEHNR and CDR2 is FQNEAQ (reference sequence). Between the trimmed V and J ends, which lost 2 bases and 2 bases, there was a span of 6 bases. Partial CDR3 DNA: TGTGCCAGCAGCTTAATCACAAACTATGGC. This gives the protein CASSLITNYG. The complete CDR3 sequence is CASSLITNYGYTF.

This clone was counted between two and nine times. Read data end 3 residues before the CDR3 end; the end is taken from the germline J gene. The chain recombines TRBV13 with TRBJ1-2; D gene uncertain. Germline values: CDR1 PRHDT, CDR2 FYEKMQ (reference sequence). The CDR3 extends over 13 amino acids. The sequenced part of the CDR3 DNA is TGTGCCAGCAGCTTGAGCCGAGCGGACGGC. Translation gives CASSLSRADG. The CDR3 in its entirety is CASSLSRADGYTF.

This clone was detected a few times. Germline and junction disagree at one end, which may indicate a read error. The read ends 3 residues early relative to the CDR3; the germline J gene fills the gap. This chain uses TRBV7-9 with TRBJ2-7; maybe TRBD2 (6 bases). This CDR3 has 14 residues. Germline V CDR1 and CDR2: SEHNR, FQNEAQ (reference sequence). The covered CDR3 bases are TGTTCCAGCAGCTTTAGCGGCTCGGCCTACGAG. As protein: CSSSFSGSAYE. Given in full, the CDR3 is CSSSFSGSAYEQYF.

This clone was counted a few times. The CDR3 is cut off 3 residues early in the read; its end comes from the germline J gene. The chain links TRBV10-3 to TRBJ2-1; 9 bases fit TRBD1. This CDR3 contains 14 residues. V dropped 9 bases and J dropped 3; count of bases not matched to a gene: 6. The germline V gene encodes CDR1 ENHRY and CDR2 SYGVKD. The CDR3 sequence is CAIEPGQGYNEQFF. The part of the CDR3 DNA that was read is TGTGCCATTGAACCGGGACAGGGCTACAATGAG.

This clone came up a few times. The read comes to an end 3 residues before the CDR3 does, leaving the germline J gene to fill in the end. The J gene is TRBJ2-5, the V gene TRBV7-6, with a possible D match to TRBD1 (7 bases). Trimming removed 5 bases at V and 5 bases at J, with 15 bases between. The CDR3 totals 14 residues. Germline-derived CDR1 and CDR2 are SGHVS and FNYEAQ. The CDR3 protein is CASSRGQEGETQYF. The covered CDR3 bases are TGTGCCAGCAGCCGAGGACAGGAGGGCGAGACC.

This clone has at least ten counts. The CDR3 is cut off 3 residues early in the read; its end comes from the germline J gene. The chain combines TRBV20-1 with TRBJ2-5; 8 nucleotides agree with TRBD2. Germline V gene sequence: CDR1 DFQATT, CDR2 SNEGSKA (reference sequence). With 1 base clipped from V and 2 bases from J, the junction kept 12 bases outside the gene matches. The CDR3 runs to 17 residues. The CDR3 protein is CSARVQKLSGVQETQYF. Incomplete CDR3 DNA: TGCAGTGCTAGAGTCCAGAAACTTAGCGGGGTGCAAGAGACC.

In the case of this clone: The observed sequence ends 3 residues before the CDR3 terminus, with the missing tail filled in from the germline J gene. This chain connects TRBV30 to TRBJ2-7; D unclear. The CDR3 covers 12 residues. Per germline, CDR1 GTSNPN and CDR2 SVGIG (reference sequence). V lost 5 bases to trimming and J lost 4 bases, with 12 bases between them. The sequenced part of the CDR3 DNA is TGTGCCTGGGGTTACAACCAATACGAG. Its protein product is CAWGYNQYE. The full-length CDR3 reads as CAWGYNQYEQYF.

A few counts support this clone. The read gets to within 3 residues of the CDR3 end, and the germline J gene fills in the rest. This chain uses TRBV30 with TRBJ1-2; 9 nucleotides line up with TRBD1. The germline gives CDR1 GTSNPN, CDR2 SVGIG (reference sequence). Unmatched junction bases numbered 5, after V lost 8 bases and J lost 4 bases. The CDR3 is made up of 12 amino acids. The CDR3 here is CAAEGQGYGYTF. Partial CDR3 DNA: TGTGCCGCTGAGGGACAGGGCTATGGC.

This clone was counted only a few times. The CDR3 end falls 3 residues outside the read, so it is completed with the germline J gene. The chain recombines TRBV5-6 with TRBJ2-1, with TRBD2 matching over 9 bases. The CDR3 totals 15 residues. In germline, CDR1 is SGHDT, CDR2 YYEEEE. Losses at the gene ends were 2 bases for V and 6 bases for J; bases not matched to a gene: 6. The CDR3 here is CASSFLRGGFNEQFF. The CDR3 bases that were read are TGTGCCAGCAGCTTTTTGCGGGGGGGCTTCAATGAG.

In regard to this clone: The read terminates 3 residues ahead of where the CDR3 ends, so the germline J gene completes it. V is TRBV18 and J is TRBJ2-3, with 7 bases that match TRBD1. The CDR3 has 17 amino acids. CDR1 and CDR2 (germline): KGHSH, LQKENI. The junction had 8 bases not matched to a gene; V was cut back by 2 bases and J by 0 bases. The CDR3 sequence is CASSPTRQGPSTDTQYF. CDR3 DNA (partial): TGTGCCAGCTCACCAACGCGACAGGGCCCTAGCACAGATACG.

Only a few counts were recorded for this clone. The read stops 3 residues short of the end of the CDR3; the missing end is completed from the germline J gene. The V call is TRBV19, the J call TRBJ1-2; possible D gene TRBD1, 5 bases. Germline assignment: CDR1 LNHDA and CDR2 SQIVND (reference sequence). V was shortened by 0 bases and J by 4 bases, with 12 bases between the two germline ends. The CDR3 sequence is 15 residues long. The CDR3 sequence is CASSIDQGRSYGYTF. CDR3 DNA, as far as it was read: TGTGCCAGTAGTATAGATCAGGGCAGAAGCTATGGC.

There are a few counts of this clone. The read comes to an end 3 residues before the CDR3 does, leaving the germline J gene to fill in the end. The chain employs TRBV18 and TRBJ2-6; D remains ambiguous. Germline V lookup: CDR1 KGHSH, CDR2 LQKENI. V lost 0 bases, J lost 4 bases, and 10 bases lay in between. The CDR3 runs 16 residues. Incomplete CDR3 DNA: TGTGCCAGCTCACCACCGTATCGCGGCGGGGCCAACGTC. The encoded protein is CASSPPYRGGANV. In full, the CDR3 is CASSPPYRGGANVLTF.

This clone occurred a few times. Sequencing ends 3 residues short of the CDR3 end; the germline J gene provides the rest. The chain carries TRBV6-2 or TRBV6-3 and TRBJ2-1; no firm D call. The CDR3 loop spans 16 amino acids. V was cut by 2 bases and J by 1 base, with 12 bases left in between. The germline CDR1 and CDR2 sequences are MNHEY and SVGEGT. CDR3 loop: CASSYALRYSYNEQFF. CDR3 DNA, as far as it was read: TGTGCCAGCAGTTACGCGTTGCGATATTCCTACAATGAG.

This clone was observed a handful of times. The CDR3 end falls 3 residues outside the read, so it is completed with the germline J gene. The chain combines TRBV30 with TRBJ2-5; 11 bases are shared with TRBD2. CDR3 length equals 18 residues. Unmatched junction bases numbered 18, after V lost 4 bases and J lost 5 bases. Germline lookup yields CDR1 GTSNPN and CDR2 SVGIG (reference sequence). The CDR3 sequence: CAWIIVRGSGGVYETQYF. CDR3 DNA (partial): TGTGCCTGGATTATAGTAAGAGGTAGCGGGGGGGTTTACGAGACC.

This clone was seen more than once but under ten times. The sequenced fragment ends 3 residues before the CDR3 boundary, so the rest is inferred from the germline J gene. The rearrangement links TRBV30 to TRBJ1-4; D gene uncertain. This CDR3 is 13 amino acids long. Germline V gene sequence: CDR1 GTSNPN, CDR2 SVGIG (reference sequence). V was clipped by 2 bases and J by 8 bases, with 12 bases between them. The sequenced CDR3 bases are TGTGCCTGGAGTCCCTTCATGGGCGAAAAA. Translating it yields CAWSPFMGEK. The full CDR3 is CAWSPFMGEKLFF.

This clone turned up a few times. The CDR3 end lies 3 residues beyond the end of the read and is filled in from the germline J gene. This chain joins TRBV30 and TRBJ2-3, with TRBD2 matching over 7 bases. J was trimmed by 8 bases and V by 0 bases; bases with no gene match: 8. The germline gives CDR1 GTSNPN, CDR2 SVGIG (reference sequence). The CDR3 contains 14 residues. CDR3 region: CAWSVKAGFATQYF. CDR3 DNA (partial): TGTGCCTGGAGTGTGAAAGCGGGATTTGCTACG. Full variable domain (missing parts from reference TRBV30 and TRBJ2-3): SQTIHQWPATLVQPVGSPLSLECTVEGTSNPNLYWYRQAAGRGLQLLFYSVGIGQISSEVPQNLSASRPQDRQFILSSKKLLLSDSGFYLCAWSVKAGFATQYFGPGTRLTVL.

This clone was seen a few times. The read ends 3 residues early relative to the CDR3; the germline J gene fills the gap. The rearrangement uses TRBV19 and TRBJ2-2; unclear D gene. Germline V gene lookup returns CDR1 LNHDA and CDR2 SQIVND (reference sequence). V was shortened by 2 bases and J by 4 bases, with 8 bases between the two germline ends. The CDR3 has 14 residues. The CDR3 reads CASSIRALTGELFF. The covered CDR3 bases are TGTGCCAGTAGTATAAGGGCCCTCACCGGGGAG. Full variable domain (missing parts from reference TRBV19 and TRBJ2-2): DGGITQSPKYLFRKEGQNVTLSCEQNLNHDAMYWYRQDPGQGLRLIYYSQIVNDFQKGDIAEGYSVSREKKESFPLTVTSAQKNPTAFYLCASSIRALTGELFFGEGSRLTVL.

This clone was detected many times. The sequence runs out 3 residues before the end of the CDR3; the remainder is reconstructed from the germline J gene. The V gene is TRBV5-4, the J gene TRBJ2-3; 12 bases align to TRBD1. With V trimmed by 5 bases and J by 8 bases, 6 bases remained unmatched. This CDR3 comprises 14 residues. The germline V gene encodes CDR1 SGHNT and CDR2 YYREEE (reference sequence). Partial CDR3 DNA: TGTGCCAGCAGATCCGGGACAGGGGGCCTTACG. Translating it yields CASRSGTGGLT. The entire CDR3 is CASRSGTGGLTQYF. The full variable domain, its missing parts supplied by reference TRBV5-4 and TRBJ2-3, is ETGVTQSPTHLIKTRGQQVTLRCSSQSGHNTVSWYQQALGQGPQFIFQYYREEENGRGNFPPRFSGLQFPNYSSELNVNALELDDSALYLCASRSGTGGLTQYFGPGTRLTVL.

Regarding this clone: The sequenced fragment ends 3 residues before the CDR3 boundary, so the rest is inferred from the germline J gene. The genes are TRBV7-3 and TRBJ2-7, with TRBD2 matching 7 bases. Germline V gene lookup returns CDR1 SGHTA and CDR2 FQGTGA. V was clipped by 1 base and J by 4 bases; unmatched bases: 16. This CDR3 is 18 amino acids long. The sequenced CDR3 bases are TGTGCCAGCAGCTTAAGTTTGTTTGTCGGGGGGACTGAGTACGAG. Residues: CASSLSLFVGGTEYE. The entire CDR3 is CASSLSLFVGGTEYEQYF.

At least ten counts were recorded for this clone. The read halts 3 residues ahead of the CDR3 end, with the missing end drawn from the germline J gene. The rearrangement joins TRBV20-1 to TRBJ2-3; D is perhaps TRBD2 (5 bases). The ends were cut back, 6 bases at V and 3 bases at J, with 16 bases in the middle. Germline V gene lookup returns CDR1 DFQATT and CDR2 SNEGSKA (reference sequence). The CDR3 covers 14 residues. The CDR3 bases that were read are TGCAGTGCGCCCCCTCTACGGGGAACAGATACG. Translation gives CSAPPLRGTDT. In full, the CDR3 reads CSAPPLRGTDTQYF.

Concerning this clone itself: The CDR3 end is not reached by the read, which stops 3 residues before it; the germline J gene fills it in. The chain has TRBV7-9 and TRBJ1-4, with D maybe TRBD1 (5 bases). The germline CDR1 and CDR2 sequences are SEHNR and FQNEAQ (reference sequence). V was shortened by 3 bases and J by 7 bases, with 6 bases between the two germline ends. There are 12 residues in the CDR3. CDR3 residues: CASSLGGEKLFF. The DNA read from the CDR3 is TGTGCCAGCAGCTTGGGGGGTGAAAAA.